This T cell receptor (beta chain) is from a study of shared clonotypes between healthy human individuals. V was clipped by 4 bases and J by 6 bases; unmatched bases: 4. This CDR3 region has 13 residues. Germline lookup yields CDR1 MNHEY and CDR2 SMNVEV (reference sequence). Findings of the study overall: Sequencing depth was expected to influence donor clonotype sharing.

Naive CD8 isolation took CD45RO-negative cells positively selected for CCR7 and excluded terminally differentiated effector memory CD45RA+ cells. The protocol was immunoSEQ multiplex PCR, while the TCRdb copy is restricted to in-frame clones and leaves out a portion. The sample includes approximately 590,000 clones, less than 97% seen only once; the top ten take 0.095% to 0.12%. A word on this clone: As yet, its antigen is unknown.

This receptor was identified in a woman aged 25 to 45 in good health. Material: naive CD8+ T cells sorted from blood. The chain joins TRBV27 to TRBJ2-7; 9 bases fit TRBD2. The CDR3 DNA is TGTGCCAGCAGTTCGGGACTAGCTCGCGAGCAGTACTTC. It yields the protein CASSSGLAREQYF.